This is a list of T cell receptor beta chains from one sample in a study of T-cell reconstitution after alpha-beta-depleted transplantation in children. In TCRdb, the PCR reads were re-called with MiXCR into one record per CDR3 protein. The profile shows around 370,000 distinct CDR3 sequences, 10% of them singletons. The sequencing used PBMCs from the stem cell graft donor, collected from the stem cell graft. The receptors here all came from a human donor who donated a stem cell graft to a child with acute lymphoblastic leukemia. Each CDR3 is given with its conserved first and last residue. Each record gives: clone size, V gene, J gene, CDR3 protein. Not every row has a clone size; where given, it reads once, few, many or a size class.

-	TRBV12-3/TRBV12-4	TRBJ2-4	CASTGGSESIQYF
-	TRBV2	TRBJ2-5	CASSPKSRETQYF
-	TRBV11-2	TRBJ2-1	CASSLTRTNYNEQFF
-	TRBV5-6	TRBJ2-1	CASSSPGPLSYNEQFF
few	TRBV20-1	TRBJ2-7	CSARDGSAEQYF
many	TRBV7-9	TRBJ2-7	CASSLGPPVDEQYF
-	TRBV12-3/TRBV12-4	TRBJ1-2	CASSLSGVSGYTF
few	TRBV10-3	TRBJ2-5	CAISGGNRAQDLYQETQYF
many	TRBV28	TRBJ2-5	CASSLRARGQIQETQYF
few	TRBV5-1	TRBJ2-7	CASSFLLGPPYEQYF
-	TRBV4-1	TRBJ1-1	CASSQGAQGGNTEAFF
few	TRBV6-2/TRBV6-3	TRBJ1-5	CASSQDRVVQPQHF
few	TRBV4-3	TRBJ2-5	CASSQDLGFGTQYF
-	TRBV7-9	TRBJ1-3	CATSSKTGGIRNTIYF
few	TRBV3-1	TRBJ2-7	CASSQDPGDRYEQYF
-	TRBV12-3/TRBV12-4	TRBJ1-5	CASTSGTGVGNQPQHF
-	TRBV6-1	TRBJ2-7	CASSRASGRDEQYF
-	TRBV29-1	TRBJ2-7	CSVGQPTYEQYF
-	TRBV11-2	TRBJ2-3	CASSWGTSGRRTDTQYF
-	TRBV12-3/TRBV12-4	TRBJ2-5	CASSSSAPGETQYF
-	TRBV7-2	TRBJ1-5	CASSPGTLVFNQPQHF
many	TRBV7-8	TRBJ1-4	CASSREATNEKLFF